Listed here are 13 T cell receptor beta chains from one sample, sequenced in a study of tumor-infiltrating lymphocytes in oesophageal squamous cell carcinoma. From the PCR reads, TCRdb called clonotypes with MiXCR, one entry per CDR3 protein. The table includes about 14,000 distinct CDR3 sequences, roughly half detected once. The sequenced sample was blood. The receptors shown here come from a female donor with esophageal squamous cell carcinoma.

This clonotype came up many times. A much larger clone differs by one base, so this may be a read error. The rearrangement uses TRBV5-4 and TRBJ2-5; D gene ambiguous. The CDR3 covers 16 residues. Per the germline V gene, CDR1 is SGHNT and CDR2 is YYREEE (reference sequence). Deletions cut 1 base from V and 11 bases from J, with 24 bases between. The CDR3: CASSLSSAPTYNEQYF. The CDR3 bases are TGTGCCAGCAGCTTGTCCTCTGCCCCAACCTACAATGAGCAGTACTTC.

For this clonotype: A much larger clone differs from this one at a single base, so this may be a read error. This rearrangement joins TRBV19 to TRBJ2-1; tentative D call: TRBD2 (6 bases). The CDR3 is made up of 14 amino acids. V lost 1 base and J 10 bases, leaving 14 bases between the germline ends. Germline CDR1 reads LNHDA; CDR2 reads SQIVND (reference sequence). The CDR3 sequence: CASSIGGGEGEQFF. CDR3 bases: TGTGCCAGTAGTATAGGCGGAGGGGAAGGCGAGCAGTTCTTC.

This chain uses TRBV28 with TRBJ2-6; D unresolved. V was clipped by 7 bases and J by 2 bases, with 6 bases between them. Looked up from germline, CDR1 is MDHEN and CDR2 is SYDVKM. This CDR3 comprises 13 residues. The CDR3 nucleotides are TGTGCCAGCATCCAGCCTGGGGCCAACGTCCTGACTTTC. Translated, it gives CASIQPGANVLTF.

On this clonotype: This CDR3 is missing its conserved last phenylalanine or tryptophan, likely due to a read error. No DNA is shown, since the ends of the CDR3 on it are uncertain; the CDR3 is the one TCRdb lists. The genes are TRBV6-1 and TRBJ2-1; the D call of TRBD1 is as the table states it, not checked on the DNA. CDR1 and CDR2 from the germline V gene are MNHNS and SASEGT. Termini included, the CDR3 measures 15 amino acids. The CDR3 spells CASSLTGDYGYTFGS.

Judged by abundance, this clonotype is medium-sized. The chain couples TRBV6-1 to TRBJ1-5; no clear D. This CDR3 region has 12 residues. Deletions cut 8 bases from V and 7 bases from J, with 12 bases between. CDR1 is MNHNS, CDR2 SASEGT, per germline. The CDR3 region is CASASGSQPQHF. The CDR3 nucleotides read TGTGCCAGCGCGTCGGGGAGCCAGCCCCAGCATTTT.

V and J are TRBV27 and TRBJ2-5; 7 nucleotides line up with TRBD2. Germline V gene sequence: CDR1 MNHEY, CDR2 SMNVEV (reference sequence). The V segment lost 6 bases and the J segment 4 bases; nucleotides outside the gene matches: 2. CDR3 length equals 12 residues. CDR3 coding DNA: TGTGCCAGCAGGGGGGGGGGAGAGACCCAGTACTTC. Amino acid sequence: CASRGGGETQYF.

This clonotype was seen once. This chain connects TRBV7-2 to TRBJ2-1, with D maybe TRBD1 (6 bases). The germline V gene has CDR1 SGHTA and CDR2 FQGNSA. V was trimmed by 5 bases and J by 1 base, leaving 12 bases between them. The CDR3 has 15 amino acids. The CDR3: CASSPLQGSYNEQFF. CDR3 bases: TGTGCCAGCAGCCCACTACAGGGTTCCTACAATGAGCAGTTCTTC.

This clonotype appeared a few times. This chain uses TRBV6-6 with TRBJ2-1; 10 bases map to TRBD1. The CDR3 extends over 17 amino acids. The J segment lost 2 bases and the V segment lost 2 bases, leaving 6 bases of the junction unmatched. Germline values: CDR1 MNHNY, CDR2 SVGAGI (reference sequence). The CDR3 loop reads CASSYDRGHRPYNEQFF. DNA for the CDR3: TGTGCCAGCAGTTACGACAGGGGGCACCGTCCCTACAATGAGCAGTTCTTC.

In this sample, this clonotype is medium-sized (0.01 to 0.1%). The V call is TRBV7-9, the J call TRBJ2-7; TRBD2 might be the D (6 bases). The germline CDR1 and CDR2 sequences are SEHNR and FQNEAQ (reference sequence). Trimming removed 0 bases from V and 5 bases from J, with 8 bases in between. This CDR3 has 13 amino acids. The CDR3 DNA reads TGTGCCAGCAGCTTAGCGGGACTCAACGAGCAGTACTTC. This sequence encodes CASSLAGLNEQYF.

This clonotype is termed medium-sized. This may come from a read error, since a much larger clone is one base off. V gene TRBV12-3 or TRBV12-4 combines with J gene TRBJ2-5, with 9 nucleotides matching TRBD1. Trimming removed 4 bases from V and 11 bases from J; junction bases left unmatched: 11. CDR3 length: 14 amino acids. CDR3 in amino acids: CASSYRQGGDEQYF. CDR3 DNA: TGTGCCAGCAGTTATAGACAGGGGGGTGATGAGCAGTACTTC.

This clonotype appeared once. The chain combines TRBV3-1 with TRBJ2-5, with D perhaps matching TRBD1 or TRBD2 (6 bases each). The DNA end lines up better with TRBJ2-7; the J call may be wrong. CDR1 is LGHDT, CDR2 YNNKEL, per germline (reference sequence). The CDR3 contains 13 residues. CDR3 sequence reads: CASSLGGNYEQYF. CDR3 nucleotide sequence: TGTGCCAGCAGCTTAGGGGGGAACTACGAGCAGTACTTC.

The rearrangement uses TRBV7-2 and TRBJ2-3, with 14 bases lining up with TRBD2. The CDR3 totals 20 residues. Germline values: CDR1 SGHTA, CDR2 FQGNSA. Germline trimming cut 0 bases from V and 0 bases from J; bases unmatched to any gene: 8. The CDR3 bases are TGTGCCAGCAGCTTAGCCCCCGGACTAGCGGGAGGTGCTAGCACAGATACGCAGTATTTT. The encoded protein is CASSLAPGLAGGASTDTQYF. The full variable domain, in which reference TRBV7-2 and TRBJ2-3 provide the parts outside the CDR3, is GAGVSQSPSNKVTEKGKDVELRCDPISGHTALYWYRQSLGQGLEFLIYFQGNSAPDKSGLPSDRFSAERTGGSVSTLTIQRTQQEDSAVYLCASSLAPGLAGGASTDTQYFGPGTRLTVL.

Ten or more counts support this clonotype. The V call is TRBV6-6, the J call TRBJ1-6; D is undetermined. V dropped 0 bases and J dropped 6 bases, with 9 bases sitting between them. The germline V gene encodes CDR1 MNHNY and CDR2 SVGAGI (reference sequence). The CDR3 loop spans 15 amino acids. CDR3 sequence: CASSYSGRSNSPLHF. CDR3 in DNA: TGTGCCAGCAGTTACTCCGGCCGGAGTAATTCACCCCTCCACTTT.